These 30 T cell receptor beta chains came from one sample sequenced in a study of vaccination and CD4 T cells after COVID-19. An Oncomine TCR Beta short-read assay was used to sequence the DNA from cultured CD4+ T cells. TCRdb ran MiXCR on the PCR reads and lists one entry per CDR3 protein. The sample holds over 10,000 distinct CDR3 sequences, around 40% seen once. These receptors' antigens are unknown. Noted treatment: approximately nine-day PBMC culture with coronavirus spike peptide pools or control peptides (ViraFEST assay). The source was CD4+ T cells from blood, cultured in vitro, collected after SARS-CoV-2 vaccination. Receptor source: a human donor who had recovered from COVID-19.

This clonotype was found a few times. The chain has TRBV28 and TRBJ1-1, with D possibly matching TRBD1 (6 bases). CDR3 length: 17 amino acids. Trimming removed 2 bases from V and 5 bases from J, with 21 bases in between. Per germline, CDR1 MDHEN and CDR2 SYDVKM. The CDR3 loop reads CASSLTPTGTTPTEAFF. CDR3 sequence (DNA): TGTGCCAGCAGTTTAACCCCGACAGGCACGACACCGACTGAAGCTTTCTTT.

The chain employs TRBV7-9 and TRBJ2-2, with D unresolved. CDR3 length: 18 amino acids. Germline V gene lookup returns CDR1 SEHNR and CDR2 FQNEAQ (reference sequence). Deletions cut 4 bases from V and 7 bases from J, with 25 bases between. The CDR3 is CASSSMFRKAYNGGELFF. The CDR3 nucleotides are TGTGCCAGCAGCTCAATGTTCAGAAAGGCGTACAACGGCGGGGAGCTGTTTTTT.

A few counts support this clonotype. The chain joins TRBV6-1 to TRBJ2-3; TRBD1 aligns across 7 bases. CDR1 is MNHNS, CDR2 SASEGT, per germline. This CDR3 spans 15 amino acids. J was trimmed by 0 bases and V by 6 bases; bases with no gene match: 6. In DNA form, the CDR3 reads TGTGCCAGCAGGAAAGACAGGGCTAGCACAGATACGCAGTATTTT. Protein: CASRKDRASTDTQYF.

This chain joins TRBV20-1 and TRBJ2-5, with TRBD2 identical over 12 bases. The V gene end was trimmed by 3 bases and the J gene end by 0 bases; junction bases not matched to a gene: 5. In germline, CDR1 is DFQATT, CDR2 SNEGSKA (reference sequence). CDR3 length equals 16 residues. The CDR3 coding sequence is TGCAGTGCTAGTTCCCCTAGCGGGAGGGACCAAGAGACCCAGTACTTC. It translates to CSASSPSGRDQETQYF.

This clonotype has more than one count but fewer than ten. Here the CDR3 reads CASGQGAGEKLFF. The CDR3 bases are TGTGCCAGTGGACAGGGAGCGGGTGAAAAACTGTTTTTT. This rearrangement joins TRBV7-9 to TRBJ1-4; 8 nucleotides match TRBD1. Germline V gene data show CDR1 as SEHNR and CDR2 as FQNEAQ (reference sequence). The V and J ends lost 9 bases and 7 bases, in that order; junction bases with no gene match: 7. This CDR3 spans 13 amino acids.

In this sample, this clonotype turned up a few times. This chain connects TRBV30 to TRBJ2-3; D not certain. Trimming left V 2 bases short and J 4 bases short, with 10 bases between. Germline V lookup: CDR1 GTSNPN, CDR2 SVGIG (reference sequence). The CDR3 is 13 amino acids. The CDR3 region has the DNA TGTGCCTGGAGTTTATATGAGGCAGATACGCAGTATTTT. It specifies CAWSLYEADTQYF.

This clonotype was seen a few times. The V call is TRBV6-4, the J call TRBJ2-3; the match to TRBD2 covers 10 bases. CDR1 is MRHNA, CDR2 SNTAGT, per germline. The CDR3 spans 14 residues. V dropped 5 bases and J dropped 3; count of bases not matched to a gene: 2. CDR3 in DNA: TGTGCCAGCAGTCCGGGACTAGCGACAGATACGCAGTATTTT. This codes for CASSPGLATDTQYF.

This clonotype showed up just a few times. CDR3 residues: CASRRPGGTDTQYF. The DNA of the CDR3 is TGTGCCAGCAGACGACCAGGTGGCACAGATACGCAGTATTTT. The chain is built from TRBV6-1 and TRBJ2-3; D is unresolved. The V gene lost 6 bases and the J gene lost 1 base, with 11 bases spanning the gap. This CDR3 is built from 14 residues. Germline V gene lookup returns CDR1 MNHNS and CDR2 SASEGT.

The chain is built from TRBV18 and TRBJ1-5; 8 bases map to TRBD1. J was trimmed by 7 bases and V by 3 bases; bases with no gene match: 5. Germline CDR1 reads KGHSH; CDR2 reads LQKENI. The CDR3 extends over 14 amino acids. The CDR3 DNA sequence: TGTGCCAGCTCACCGCAGGGGGCTGGGCAGCCCCAGCATTTT. Translation gives CASSPQGAGQPQHF. Together with reference TRBV18 and TRBJ1-5, the CDR3 gives the full variable domain: NAGVMQNPRHLVRRRGQEARLRCSPMKGHSHVYWYRQLPEEGLKFMVYLQKENIIDESGMPKERFSAEFPKEGPSILRIQQVVRGDSAAYFCASSPQGAGQPQHFGDGTRLSIL.

This clonotype occurred once. The chain links TRBV6-1 to TRBJ2-5; 14 bases line up with TRBD2. This CDR3 has 16 amino acids. V lost 7 bases to trimming and J lost 1 base; unmatched junction nucleotides: 5. Germline CDR1 MNHNS, CDR2 SASEGT. The CDR3 DNA sequence: TGTGCCAGCACGGGACTAGCGGGAGATGGCCAAGAGACCCAGTACTTC. Encoded protein: CASTGLAGDGQETQYF.

This chain connects TRBV12-3 or TRBV12-4 to TRBJ1-5; TRBD1 might be the D (6 bases). The CDR3 runs to 14 residues. Trimming left V 6 bases short and J 3 bases short, with 12 bases between. The CDR3 DNA follows: TGTGCCAGCAGGCCGGGACAAACCAATCAGCCCCAGCATTTT. Its protein product is CASRPGQTNQPQHF.

This chain links TRBV27 with TRBJ2-7; 7 positions agree with TRBD1. Germline V gene lookup returns CDR1 MNHEY and CDR2 SMNVEV (reference sequence). CDR3 length: 16 amino acids. Unmatched junction bases numbered 7, after V lost 2 bases and J lost 0 bases. The CDR3 DNA reads TGTGCCAGCAGTTTAGTCCGGGCAGGGGGCTCCTACGAGCAGTACTTC. It yields the protein CASSLVRAGGSYEQYF.

This clonotype was seen a few times. A junction boundary mismatches the germline segment, possibly from a read error. The chain is built from TRBV7-2 and TRBJ1-2, with TRBD1 matching 8 bases. The CDR3 sequence is 13 residues long. CDR1 and CDR2 (germline): SGHTA, FQGNSA. CDR3 DNA: TGTGCCAGCAGCAGGACAGGGAACTTTGGCTACACCTTC. It yields the protein CASSRTGNFGYTF.

The gene calls are TRBV7-2 and TRBJ2-5; 12 nucleotides match TRBD2. Looked up from germline, CDR1 is SGHTA and CDR2 is FQGNSA. The length of the CDR3 is 15 residues. With V trimmed by 5 bases and J by 5 bases, 6 bases remained unmatched. CDR3 nucleotide sequence: TGTGCCAGCAGCCTACGACTAGCGGGAGTGGAGACCCAGTACTTC. Its protein product is CASSLRLAGVETQYF. The entire variable domain, with the rest obtained from reference TRBV7-2 and TRBJ2-5, is as follows: GAGVSQSPSNKVTEKGKDVELRCDPISGHTALYWYRQSLGQGLEFLIYFQGNSAPDKSGLPSDRFSAERTGGSVSTLTIQRTQQEDSAVYLCASSLRLAGVETQYFGPGTRLLVL.

V usage is TRBV6-2 or TRBV6-3 and J usage is TRBJ2-3, with 11 bases fitting TRBD2. This CDR3 has 19 residues. J lost 3 bases, V lost 6 bases, and 17 bases had no gene match. Germline V gene data show CDR1 as MNHEY and CDR2 as SVGEGT. The chain's CDR3 is CASRPRSSGRAVGTDTQYF. The CDR3 coding sequence is TGTGCCAGCAGGCCCCGGAGTAGCGGGAGGGCCGTTGGTACAGATACGCAGTATTTT.

The V call is TRBV6-1, the J call TRBJ1-5, with D hard to call. Germline V gene data show CDR1 as MNHNS and CDR2 as SASEGT. This CDR3 has 13 amino acids. The V end lost 4 bases, the J end lost 1 base, and 5 bases lay between the germline ends. The CDR3 DNA sequence: TGTGCCAGCAGTGCCAGGAGCAATCAGCCCCAGCATTTT. This codes for CASSARSNQPQHF.

This clonotype was seen a few times. The chain is built from TRBV2 and TRBJ2-5; the D gene could be TRBD1 or TRBD2 (5 bases each). Germline V gives CDR1 SNHLY, CDR2 FYNNEI. V lost 7 bases to trimming and J lost 4 bases, with 16 bases between them. The CDR3 is made up of 14 amino acids. The CDR3 sequence: CASNPGGPGETQYF. For the CDR3, the DNA is TGTGCCAGCAACCCTGGGGGTCCAGGAGAGACCCAGTACTTC.

The chain combines TRBV10-1 with TRBJ2-5, with TRBD2 matching 14 bases. V dropped 10 bases and J dropped 5; count of bases not matched to a gene: 6. The CDR3 sequence is 14 residues long. Germline V gene sequence: CDR1 WNHNN, CDR2 SYGVQD (reference sequence). The CDR3 sequence is CAKGTSGSSETQYF. CDR3 sequence (DNA): TGCGCCAAGGGGACTAGCGGGAGTTCGGAGACCCAGTACTTC.

This rearrangement joins TRBV20-1 to TRBJ2-3, with a weak D call TRBD2 (5 bases). This CDR3 comprises 12 residues. Trimming shortened V by 5 bases and J by 6 bases, and 12 bases separated the two germline ends. Germline loops: CDR1 DFQATT, CDR2 SNEGSKA (reference sequence). The CDR3 DNA reads as TGCAGTGCTGGAGGCAGGCGGGATACGCAGTATTTT. Encoded protein: CSAGGRRDTQYF.

The rearrangement uses TRBV27 and TRBJ1-5, with a possible D match to TRBD1 (6 bases). V was trimmed by 1 base and J by 3 bases, leaving 22 bases between them. Germline V lookup: CDR1 MNHEY, CDR2 SMNVEV (reference sequence). CDR3 length equals 19 residues. As DNA, the CDR3 is TGTGCCAGCAGTTTATTGGGGGGGCGCGACCGTCCGGTCAATCAGCCCCAGCATTTT. Translation: CASSLLGGRDRPVNQPQHF.

This clonotype was observed a handful of times. The V gene is TRBV15, the J gene TRBJ2-3; 7 nucleotides agree with TRBD2. The length of the CDR3 is 15 residues. The ends lost 1 base at V and 0 bases at J; junction bases unmatched: 1. Germline V gene lookup returns CDR1 LNHNV and CDR2 YYDKDF (reference sequence). In nucleotides, the CDR3 is TGTGCCACCAGCAGAGTGGGACTAAGCACAGATACGCAGTATTTT. Its translation: CATSRVGLSTDTQYF.

The rearrangement joins TRBV6-1 to TRBJ2-5, with a weak D call TRBD2 (5 bases). The V end was cut by 1 base, the J end by 3 bases, with 9 bases between. CDR3 length equals 14 residues. Germline loops: CDR1 MNHNS, CDR2 SASEGT. The CDR3 reads CASSEDSEKETQYF. The CDR3 bases are TGTGCCAGCAGTGAAGATAGCGAGAAAGAGACCCAGTACTTC.

This clonotype was seen a few times. The chain is built from TRBV11-2 and TRBJ1-1; TRBD1 matches 7 bases. This CDR3 has 12 residues. Losses at the gene ends were 5 bases for V and 10 bases for J; bases not matched to a gene: 7. Germline V gene data show CDR1 as SGHAT and CDR2 as FQNNGV. The CDR3 region is CASSPDRVPAFF. Written as DNA, the CDR3 is TGTGCCAGCAGCCCCGACAGGGTGCCAGCTTTCTTT. Combining the CDR3 with reference TRBV11-2 and TRBJ1-1 gives the whole variable domain EAGVAQSPRYKIIEKRQSVAFWCNPISGHATLYWYQQILGQGPKLLIQFQNNGVVDDSQLPKDRFSAERLKGVDSTLKIQPAKLEDSAVYLCASSPDRVPAFFGQGTRLTVV.

CDR3 residues: CSASSSGSHETQYF. In nucleotides, the CDR3 is TGCAGTGCTAGTTCTAGCGGGAGTCACGAGACCCAGTACTTC. The chain couples TRBV20-1 to TRBJ2-5; TRBD2 matches 10 bases. The J segment lost 5 bases and the V segment lost 3 bases, leaving 6 bases of the junction unmatched. Germline CDR1 is DFQATT and CDR2 is SNEGSKA (reference sequence). The CDR3 is made up of 14 amino acids.

The chain has TRBV6-2 or TRBV6-3 and TRBJ2-1, with D uncertain. The CDR3 is made up of 14 amino acids. V was cut by 2 bases and J by 0 bases, with 5 bases left in between. CDR1 and CDR2 (germline): MNHEY, SVGEGT. As DNA, the CDR3 is TGTGCCAGCAGTTACAGCAGCTCCTACAATGAGCAGTTCTTC. Encoded protein: CASSYSSSYNEQFF.

This clonotype was recorded a few times. J is TRBJ2-3 and V is TRBV5-1; D possibly corresponds to TRBD1 (6 bases). This CDR3 contains 16 residues. Trimming pared 2 bases from V and 0 bases from J, leaving 13 bases between. CDR1 and CDR2 from the germline V gene are SGHRS and YFSETQ. The CDR3 region has the DNA TGCGCCAGCAGCTTAAGGGGAACAGGGAGCACAGATACGCAGTATTTT. Its protein is CASSLRGTGSTDTQYF.

This sequence joins TRBV7-6 and TRBJ2-3, with D uncertain. V gave up 3 bases and J gave up 6 bases, with 10 bases separating them. The CDR3 has 13 residues. Germline loops: CDR1 SGHVS, CDR2 FNYEAQ. The CDR3 DNA follows: TGTGCCAGCAGCTTTCTCTTTCCCGATACGCAGTATTTT. Protein: CASSFLFPDTQYF. Drawing the rest from reference TRBV7-6 and TRBJ2-3, the complete variable domain is GAGVSQSPRYKVTKRGQDVALRCDPISGHVSLYWYRQALGQGPEFLTYFNYEAQQDKSGLPNDRFSAERPEGSISTLTIQRTEQRDSAMYRCASSFLFPDTQYFGPGTRLTVL.

V usage is TRBV19 and J usage is TRBJ2-3, with D perhaps assigned TRBD1 or TRBD2 (5 bases each). The CDR3 has 15 residues. V lost 4 bases, J lost 5 bases, and 16 bases lay in between. Looked up from germline, CDR1 is LNHDA and CDR2 is SQIVND (reference sequence). CDR3: CASSSRDGMVDTQYF. CDR3 DNA: TGTGCCAGTAGTAGCCGGGACGGGATGGTAGATACGCAGTATTTT.

This clonotype has a single count. V and J are TRBV20-1 and TRBJ1-4, with D unclear. The CDR3 runs to 12 residues. Looked up from germline, CDR1 is DFQATT and CDR2 is SNEGSKA (reference sequence). Trimming cost V 7 bases and J 10 bases, with 16 bases left between them. CDR3 nucleotide sequence: TGCAGTGGCGACTCAGATTTGGGAAAACTGTTTTTT. Translating gives CSGDSDLGKLFF.

The gene calls are TRBV18 and TRBJ2-1; TRBD1 matches 9 bases. V was pared by 6 bases and J by 1 base, with 4 bases of the junction left unmatched. CDR3 size: 15 residues. Per the germline V gene, CDR1 is KGHSH and CDR2 is LQKENI. The CDR3 region is CASSAGQGSYNEQFF. CDR3 bases: TGTGCCAGCTCGGCGGGACAGGGATCCTACAATGAGCAGTTCTTC.